This T cell receptor (beta chain) was sequenced during a study of shared clonotypes between healthy human individuals. The table came from immunoSEQ multiplex PCR; TCRdb's copy has only in-frame clones and leaves some out. The sample shows 2 million or so clones, 90% to 95% of them seen only once. The CDR3 has 13 amino acids. With 2 bases removed from V and 2 bases from J, the gap between germline ends came to 9 bases. Germline V gene sequence: CDR1 GTSNPN, CDR2 SVGIG (reference sequence). Sequenced: naive CD4+ T cells sorted from blood. Described subset: CD45RA+ positively selected. The chain employs TRBV30 and TRBJ1-1, with unresolved D. The sequence was obtained from a man younger than 35 in good health. The CDR3 DNA follows: TGTGCCTGGAGTCATAGCGCCAACACTGAAGCTTTCTTT. It translates to CAWSHSANTEAFF.